This TCR beta chain came from a study of blood T cell repertoires in COVID-19. Per the original data handling: Estimated nucleated cell counts came from reference gene primer amplification. Sequenced by immunoSEQ multiplex PCR; TCRdb stores in-frame clones only, minus some. V and J calls and clone size are copied from that table; D and trimming were computed from the DNA. The sample contains under 200,000 clones, roughly 85% of which appear only once. Categorization into cohorts depended on clinical history that participants reported. Two negative PCRs, clearance, or symptom resolution were required of recovered Cohort 3 donors. CDR3 length: 17 residues. Per germline, CDR1 LNHNV and CDR2 YYDKDF (reference sequence). Losses at the gene ends were 4 bases for V and 0 bases for J; bases not matched to a gene: 8.

The chain couples TRBV15 to TRBJ2-4, with 8 bases lining up with TRBD1. Source material: PBMCs or T cells enriched from blood (not recorded which). The TCR originated in a man aged 55 to 70 who had recovered from COVID-19. The CDR3 DNA reads as TGTGCCACCAGCACGGACAGGGCGAGCTTAGCCAAAAACATTCAGTACTTC. Encoded protein: CATSTDRASLAKNIQYF.